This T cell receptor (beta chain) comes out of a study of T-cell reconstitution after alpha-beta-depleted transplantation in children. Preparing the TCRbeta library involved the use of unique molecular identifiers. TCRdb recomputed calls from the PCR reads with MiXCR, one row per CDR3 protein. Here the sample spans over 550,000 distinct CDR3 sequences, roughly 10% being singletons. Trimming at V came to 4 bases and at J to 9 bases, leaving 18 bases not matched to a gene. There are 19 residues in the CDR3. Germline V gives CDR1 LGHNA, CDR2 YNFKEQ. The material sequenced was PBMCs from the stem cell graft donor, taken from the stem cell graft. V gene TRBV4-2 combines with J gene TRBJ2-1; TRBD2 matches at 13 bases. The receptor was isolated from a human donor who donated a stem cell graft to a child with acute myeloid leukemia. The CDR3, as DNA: TGTGCCAGCAGCCGTCGAAGGGGGACTAGCGGGACAATAGGGTCTGAGCAGTTCTTC. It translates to CASSRRRGTSGTIGSEQFF.